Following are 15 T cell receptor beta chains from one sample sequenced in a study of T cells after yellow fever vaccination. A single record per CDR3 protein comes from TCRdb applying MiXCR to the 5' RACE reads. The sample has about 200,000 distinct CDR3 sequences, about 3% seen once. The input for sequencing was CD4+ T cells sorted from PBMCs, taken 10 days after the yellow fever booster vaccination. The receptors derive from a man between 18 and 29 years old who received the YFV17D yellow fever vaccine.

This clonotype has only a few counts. The CDR3 sequence is CASSYSRRATGELFF. Written as DNA, the CDR3 is TGTGCCAGCAGTTACTCGCGCAGGGCCACCGGGGAGCTGTTTTTT. The chain couples TRBV6-5 to TRBJ2-2; D perhaps matches TRBD1 (5 bases). Germline CDR1 and CDR2: MNHEY and SVGAGI. Trimming removed 0 bases from V and 4 bases from J, with 9 bases in between. The CDR3 contains 15 residues.

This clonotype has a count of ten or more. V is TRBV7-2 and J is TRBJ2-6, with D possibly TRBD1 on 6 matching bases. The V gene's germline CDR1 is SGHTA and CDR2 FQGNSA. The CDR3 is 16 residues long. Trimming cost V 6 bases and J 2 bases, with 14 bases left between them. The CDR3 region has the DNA TGTGCCAGCAGACGGACAGCCACCCCTGGGGCCAACGTCCTGACTTTC. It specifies CASRRTATPGANVLTF. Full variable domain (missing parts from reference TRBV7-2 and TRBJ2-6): GAGVSQSPSNKVTEKGKDVELRCDPISGHTALYWYRQSLGQGLEFLIYFQGNSAPDKSGLPSDRFSAERTGGSVSTLTIQRTQQEDSAVYLCASRRTATPGANVLTFGAGSRLTVL.

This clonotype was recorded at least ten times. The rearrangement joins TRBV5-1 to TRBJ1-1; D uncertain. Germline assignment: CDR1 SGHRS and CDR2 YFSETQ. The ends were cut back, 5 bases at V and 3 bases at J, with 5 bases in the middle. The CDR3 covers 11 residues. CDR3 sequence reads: CASSGDTEAFF. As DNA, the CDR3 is TGCGCCAGCAGTGGGGACACTGAAGCTTTCTTT.

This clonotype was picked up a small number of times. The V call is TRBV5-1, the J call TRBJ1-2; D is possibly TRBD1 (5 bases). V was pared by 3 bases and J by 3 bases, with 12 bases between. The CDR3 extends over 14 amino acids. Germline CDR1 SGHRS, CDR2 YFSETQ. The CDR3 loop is CASSYDSFDYGYTF. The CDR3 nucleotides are TGCGCCAGCAGCTATGACAGTTTTGACTATGGCTACACCTTC.

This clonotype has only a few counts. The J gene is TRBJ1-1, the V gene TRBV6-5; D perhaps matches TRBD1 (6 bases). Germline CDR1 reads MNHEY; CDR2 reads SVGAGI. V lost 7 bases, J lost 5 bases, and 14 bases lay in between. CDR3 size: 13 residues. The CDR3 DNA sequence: TGTGCCAGCACTCCAGGGGTGAGGACTGAAGCTTTCTTT. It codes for CASTPGVRTEAFF.

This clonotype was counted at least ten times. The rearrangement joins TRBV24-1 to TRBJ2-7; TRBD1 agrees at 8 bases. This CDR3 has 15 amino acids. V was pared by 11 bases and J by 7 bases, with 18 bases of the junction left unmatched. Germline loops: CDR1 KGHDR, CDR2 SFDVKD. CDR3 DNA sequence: TGTGCCAACCTCCCCAAGGACAGGGAGGTGAGGGAGCAGTACTTC. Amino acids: CANLPKDREVREQYF.

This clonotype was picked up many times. The CDR3 region is CASSSGTGRYGYTF. CDR3 DNA: TGTGCCAGCAGTTCAGGGACAGGGAGATATGGCTACACCTTC. The chain is built from TRBV12-3 or TRBV12-4 and TRBJ1-2, with 9 bases matching TRBD1. The CDR3 runs to 14 residues. With V trimmed by 4 bases and J by 5 bases, 5 bases remained unmatched.

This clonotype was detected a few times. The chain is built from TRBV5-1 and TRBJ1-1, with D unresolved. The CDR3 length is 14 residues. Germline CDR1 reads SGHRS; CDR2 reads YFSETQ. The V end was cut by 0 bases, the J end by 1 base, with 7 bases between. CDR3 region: CASSLGHPNTEAFF. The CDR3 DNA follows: TGCGCCAGCAGCTTGGGGCACCCGAACACTGAAGCTTTCTTT. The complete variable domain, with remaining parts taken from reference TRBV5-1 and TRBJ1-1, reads KAGVTQTPRYLIKTRGQQVTLSCSPISGHRSVSWYQQTPGQGLQFLFEYFSETQRNKGNFPGRFSGRQFSNSRSEMNVSTLELGDSALYLCASSLGHPNTEAFFGQGTRLTVV.

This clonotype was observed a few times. This chain's CDR3 is CAWSGGLAGTGELFF. CDR3 DNA sequence: TGTGCCTGGAGTGGGGGACTAGCGGGCACCGGGGAGCTGTTTTTT. The rearrangement links TRBV30 to TRBJ2-2; TRBD2 matches at 12 bases. This CDR3 is 15 amino acids long. V shed 1 base and J 4 bases; nucleotides not matched to a gene: 1. Germline assignment: CDR1 GTSNPN and CDR2 SVGIG (reference sequence).

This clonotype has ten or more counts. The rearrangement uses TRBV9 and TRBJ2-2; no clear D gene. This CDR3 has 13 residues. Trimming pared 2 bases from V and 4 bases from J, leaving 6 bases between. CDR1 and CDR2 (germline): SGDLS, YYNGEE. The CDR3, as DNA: TGTGCCAGCAGCGTCTACATCACCGGGGAGCTGTTTTTT. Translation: CASSVYITGELFF. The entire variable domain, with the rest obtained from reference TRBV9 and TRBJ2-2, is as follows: DSGVTQTPKHLITATGQRVTLRCSPRSGDLSVYWYQQSLDQGLQFLIQYYNGEERAKGNILERFSAQQFPDLHSELNLSSLELGDSALYFCASSVYITGELFFGEGSRLTVL.

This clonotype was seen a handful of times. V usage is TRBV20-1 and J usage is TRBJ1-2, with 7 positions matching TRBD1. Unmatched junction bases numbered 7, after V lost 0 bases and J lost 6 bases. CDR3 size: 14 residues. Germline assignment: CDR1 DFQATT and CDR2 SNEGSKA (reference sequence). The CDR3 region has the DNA TGCAGTGCTAGAGATCAGGGGGTTCTCCATGGCTACACCTTC. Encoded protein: CSARDQGVLHGYTF.

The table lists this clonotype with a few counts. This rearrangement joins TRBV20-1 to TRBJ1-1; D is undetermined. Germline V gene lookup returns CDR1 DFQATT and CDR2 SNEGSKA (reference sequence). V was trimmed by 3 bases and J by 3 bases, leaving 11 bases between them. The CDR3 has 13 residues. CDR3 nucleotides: TGCAGTGCTAGTTTGTCAGTAGACACTGAAGCTTTCTTT. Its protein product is CSASLSVDTEAFF.

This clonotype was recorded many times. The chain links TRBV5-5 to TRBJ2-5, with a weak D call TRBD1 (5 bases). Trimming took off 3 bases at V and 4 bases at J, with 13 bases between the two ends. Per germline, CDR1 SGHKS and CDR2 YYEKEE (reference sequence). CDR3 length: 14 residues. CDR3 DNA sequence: TGTGCCAGCAGCTCATTGGACATTAGAGAGACCCAGTACTTC. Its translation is CASSSLDIRETQYF.

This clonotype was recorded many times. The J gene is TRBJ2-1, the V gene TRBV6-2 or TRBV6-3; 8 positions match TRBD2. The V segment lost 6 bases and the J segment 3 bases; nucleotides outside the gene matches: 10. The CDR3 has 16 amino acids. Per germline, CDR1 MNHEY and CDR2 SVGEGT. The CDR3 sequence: CASSPAGAAGYNEQFF. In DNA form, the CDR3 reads TGTGCCAGCAGCCCAGCGGGGGCGGCGGGCTACAATGAGCAGTTCTTC.

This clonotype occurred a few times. The CDR3 nucleotides are TGTGCCAGTAGTATAGGGGGTAGAGACACTGAAGCTTTCTTT. Amino acids: CASSIGGRDTEAFF. The chain is built from TRBV19 and TRBJ1-1; no clear D gene. The CDR3 covers 14 residues. The V gene's germline CDR1 is LNHDA and CDR2 SQIVND (reference sequence). The V and J ends lost 1 base and 3 bases respectively, with 9 bases between them.